This T cell receptor beta chain is drawn from a study of cytomegalovirus exposure and HLA in healthy donors. Study context: An earlier analysis identified approximately 120 million unique TCR beta sequences in 150 million to 200 million T cells.

The germline V gene encodes CDR1 MNHNS and CDR2 SASEGT. V lost 6 bases to trimming and J lost 6 bases; unmatched junction nucleotides: 8. The CDR3 length is 15 residues. This PCR relied on a set of 60 Vbeta primers and 13 Jbeta primers. The method was immunoSEQ multiplex PCR; TCRdb's version includes in-frame clones alone and lacks a portion of them. Of over 20,000 clones listed, 70% are singletons. V is TRBV6-1 and J is TRBJ2-1; 10 bases align to TRBD2. This TCR was recovered from a woman between 45 and 65 years old in good health and CMV-seronegative. The specimen was PBMCs. CDR3 sequence: CASRMGSSGGNEQFF. CDR3 in DNA: TGTGCCAGCAGAATGGGGTCTAGCGGGGGCAATGAGCAGTTCTTC.